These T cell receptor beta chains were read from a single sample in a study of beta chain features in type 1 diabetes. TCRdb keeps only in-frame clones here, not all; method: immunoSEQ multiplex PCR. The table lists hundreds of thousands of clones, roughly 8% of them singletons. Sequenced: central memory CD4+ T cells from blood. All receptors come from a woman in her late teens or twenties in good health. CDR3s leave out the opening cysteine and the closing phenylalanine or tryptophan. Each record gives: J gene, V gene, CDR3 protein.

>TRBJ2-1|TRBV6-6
ASSYRAYNEQF
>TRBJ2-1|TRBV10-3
AISELPDGYNEQF
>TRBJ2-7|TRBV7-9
ASSLLQALSYEQY
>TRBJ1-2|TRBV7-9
ASSFRDSYGYT
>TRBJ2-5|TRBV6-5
ASSSPSGVGQTQY
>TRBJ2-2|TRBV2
ASSGITNTGELF
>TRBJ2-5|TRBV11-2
ASSATTSGRARETQY
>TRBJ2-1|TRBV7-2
ASSLRLEYNEQF
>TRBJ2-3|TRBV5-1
ASSLATHTQDTQY
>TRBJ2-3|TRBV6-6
ATADGTDTQY
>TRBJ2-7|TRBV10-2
ASTPTTGGGEQY
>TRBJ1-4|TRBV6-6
ASSYSGVGNEKLF
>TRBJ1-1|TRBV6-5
ASNRQGAEAF
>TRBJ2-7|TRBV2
ASRAQGVSYEQY
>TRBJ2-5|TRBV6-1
ASSPREETQY
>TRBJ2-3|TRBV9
ASSFGQGTDTQY
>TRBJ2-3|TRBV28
ASSSKTQY
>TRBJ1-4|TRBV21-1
ASRTSEGGLF
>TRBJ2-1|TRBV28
ASSSGQKYNEQF
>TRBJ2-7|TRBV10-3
AISVFEDEQY
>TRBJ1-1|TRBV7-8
ASSRDRTSTEAF
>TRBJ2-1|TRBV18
ASSPRDGIANEQF
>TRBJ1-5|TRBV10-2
ASSPTSEGQPQH
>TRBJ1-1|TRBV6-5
ASSYAENTEAF
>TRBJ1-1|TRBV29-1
SVEGTGGANTEAF
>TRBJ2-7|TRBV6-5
ASSKGPYEQY
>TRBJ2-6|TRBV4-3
ASSQEVRGTGANVLT
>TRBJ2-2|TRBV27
ASSFKVSDRATGELF
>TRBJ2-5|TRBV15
ATSNRYQETQY
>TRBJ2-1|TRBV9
ASSVGLNEQF
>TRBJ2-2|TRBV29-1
SVAPWTNTGELF
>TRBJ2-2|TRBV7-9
ASSPIRAYTGELF
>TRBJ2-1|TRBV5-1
ASSFRTSGSNEQF
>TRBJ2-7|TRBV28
ASSTFRGGFGEQY
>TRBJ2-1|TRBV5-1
ASTPSSGLYNEQF
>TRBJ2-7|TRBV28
ASSLGGDLYEQY